The T cell receptor (beta chain) under discussion was sequenced for a study of blood T cell repertoires in COVID-19. Study summary: Researchers got acute and convalescent COVID-19 samples from the United States, Italy and Spain.

As processed by the authors: Quantification of nucleated cells was approximated via reference gene primer amplification. Profiled with immunoSEQ multiplex PCR; TCRdb holds only in-frame clones, not every one. V and J calls and clone size are as listed in that table; D and trimming were resolved from the DNA. This sample yields around 280,000 clones, of which 90% are seen a single time; around 1.7% belongs to the top ten. Individuals aged roughly 18 to 95 years were recruited from fewer than 25 US areas. Membership in each cohort depended on participant-reported clinical history. Germline V gene data show CDR1 as SGHTA and CDR2 as FQGTGA. This CDR3 has 15 residues. V lost 2 bases, J lost 1 base, and 2 bases stayed unmatched.

The material sequenced was PBMCs or T cells enriched from blood (not recorded which). V gene TRBV7-3 combines with J gene TRBJ2-3, with TRBD1 matching over 8 bases. This clonotype originated in a woman under 30 with acute COVID-19. Here the CDR3 DNA reads TGTGCCAGCAGCTTAGCGGGACAGGGCACAGATACGCAGTATTTT. This gives the protein CASSLAGQGTDTQYF.